This T cell receptor (beta chain) was found in a study of CD8 T cells in Susac syndrome. V shed 4 bases and J shed 0 bases, with 13 bases lying between them. Per the germline V gene, CDR1 is SEHNR and CDR2 is FQNEAQ (reference sequence). The CDR3 is 16 residues long. The authors carried out high-throughput sequencing of TCR beta. They applied it to CD8+ and CD4+ T cells obtained from blood. Reverse transcription of roughly 0.45 to 1 ug RNA was performed with random hexamers. TCRdb passed the immunoSEQ multiplex PCR reads through MiXCR, listing each CDR3 protein once. The sample lists 50,000 to 60,000 distinct CDR3 sequences; around 90% were seen once.

This receptor was identified in a human donor in good health. Sequencing input: CD8+ T cells from PBMCs. This chain joins TRBV7-9 and TRBJ2-4; D might be TRBD1 (5 bases). The chain's CDR3 is CASSSSTEIAKNIQYF. In DNA, the CDR3 is TGTGCCAGCAGCTCATCGACAGAGATAGCCAAAAACATTCAGTACTTC.